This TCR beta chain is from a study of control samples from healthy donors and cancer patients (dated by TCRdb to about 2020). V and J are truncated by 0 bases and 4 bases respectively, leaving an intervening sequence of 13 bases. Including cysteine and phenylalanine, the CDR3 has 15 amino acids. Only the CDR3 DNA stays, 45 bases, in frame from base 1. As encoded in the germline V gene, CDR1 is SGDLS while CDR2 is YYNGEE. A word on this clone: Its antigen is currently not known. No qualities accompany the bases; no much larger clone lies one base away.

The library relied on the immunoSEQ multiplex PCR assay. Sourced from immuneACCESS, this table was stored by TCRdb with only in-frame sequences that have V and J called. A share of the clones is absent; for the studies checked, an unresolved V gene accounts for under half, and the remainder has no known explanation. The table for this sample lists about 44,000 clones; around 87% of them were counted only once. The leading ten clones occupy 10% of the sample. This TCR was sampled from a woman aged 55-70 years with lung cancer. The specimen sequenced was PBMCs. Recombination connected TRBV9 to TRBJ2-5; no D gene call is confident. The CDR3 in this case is CASSVEAKWGETQYF. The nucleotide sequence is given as TGTGCCAGCAGCGTAGAGGCGAAGTGGGGAGAGACCCAGTACTTC.